This T cell receptor (beta chain) was found in a study of CD8+ T cells in alopecia areata. The overall study: Those patients who were treated received oral tofacitinib, which was given at 5 to 10 mg twice daily for moderate-to-severe alopecia areata. Study results and caveats: More clonal than normal scalp was lesional scalp, particularly alopecia totalis/universalis.

In this sample, this clone turned up a few times. Antigen unknown. After isolation, RNA underwent reverse transcription to generate cDNA as the sequencing template. Produced via immunoSEQ multiplex PCR; TCRdb's table is partial and in-frame only. In the table there are about 290,000 clones, 55% to 70% of which are singletons. The treatment denotes: oral pan-JAK inhibitor, 5-10 mg twice daily. V shed 0 bases and J shed 0 bases, with 11 bases lying between them. This CDR3 has 16 residues. The V gene's germline CDR1 is MDHEN and CDR2 SYDVKM. The source of this sequence is a human donor with alopecia areata. The input for sequencing was CD4+ T cells sorted from blood, taken at week 24, from a patient treated with tofacitinib. The chain carries TRBV28 and TRBJ1-2; D gene unclear. For the CDR3, the DNA is TGTGCCAGCAGTTTATGGACCGACGGAGCTAACTATGGCTACACCTTC. Translation gives CASSLWTDGANYGYTF.